The following is a T cell receptor (beta chain) sequence with its context. This record belongs to a study of blood T cell repertoires in COVID-19. As for the study in general: Specimens from acute and convalescent COVID-19 originated in the United States, Italy and Spain. T cells, B-cell-depleted T cells, or PBMCs supplied cDNA or gDNA.

Original handling: The authors estimated nucleated cell counts from reference gene primer amplification. TCRdb keeps only in-frame clones here, not all; method: immunoSEQ multiplex PCR. V, J and clone size derive from that table, while D and trimming were established from the DNA sequence. The sample shows 140,000 or so clones, 85% of them seen only once. Self-reported history from a screening survey and questionnaire set each donor's cohort. Germline assignment: CDR1 KGHSY and CDR2 FQNENV. The CDR3 sequence is 14 residues long. The trim removed 3 bases at V and 6 bases at J, leaving 8 bases unmatched.

V is TRBV16 and J is TRBJ2-7, with 7 nucleotides matching TRBD2. The TCR was taken from a woman aged 40 to 50 who had recovered from COVID-19. The sample comprised PBMCs or T cells enriched from blood (not recorded which). The CDR3 nucleotides are TGTGCCAGCAGCCACCGGGACTATGATTCCGAGCAGTACTTC. This encodes CASSHRDYDSEQYF.